Below, 15 T cell receptor beta chains from the same sample are listed, as sequenced in a study of PD-L1 blockade in urothelial cancer. Sequenced by immunoSEQ multiplex PCR; TCRdb stores in-frame clones only, minus some. The repertoire consists of tens of thousands of clones, with approximately 84% occurring once and the leading ten covering roughly 9.1%. Sequenced here: PBMCs, sampled around atezolizumab (anti-PD-L1) treatment. The receptor source for this set is a man between 65 and 85 years old with urothelial cancer.

This chain joins TRBV10-3 and TRBJ1-1; 9 bases agree with TRBD1. J gave up 3 bases and V 5 bases, and 7 bases lay outside the gene matches. CDR1 ENHRY and CDR2 SYGVKD come from the germline V gene. The CDR3 totals 15 residues. The CDR3 region is CAISNRGRLDTEAFF. The CDR3 region has the DNA TGTGCCATCAGTAACAGGGGGCGTCTCGACACTGAAGCTTTCTTT.

The count of this clone is one. The chain employs TRBV6-1 and TRBJ1-4, with 7 bases identical to TRBD1. The junction had 11 bases not matched to a gene; V was cut back by 3 bases and J by 7 bases. The germline V gene encodes CDR1 MNHNS and CDR2 SASEGT. This CDR3 region has 16 residues. This chain's CDR3 is CASSEEGAPISEKLFF. The CDR3 DNA sequence: TGTGCCAGCAGTGAGGAGGGGGCGCCCATCAGTGAAAAACTGTTTTTT.

V gene TRBV19 combines with J gene TRBJ2-3; 9 nucleotides align to TRBD1. This CDR3 is 16 amino acids long. J was trimmed by 1 base and V by 2 bases; bases with no gene match: 4. CDR1 and CDR2 (germline): LNHDA, SQIVND (reference sequence). The CDR3 spells CASSIPQGAGTDTQYF. DNA for the CDR3: TGTGCCAGTAGTATACCACAGGGGGCCGGCACAGATACGCAGTATTTT.

This chain uses TRBV6-5 with TRBJ2-5, with D possibly TRBD1 on 9 matching bases. The germline gives CDR1 MNHEY, CDR2 SVGAGI. Trimming stripped 5 bases from V and 5 bases from J, with 18 bases between. The CDR3 consists of 15 residues. CDR3 coding DNA: TGTGCCAGCAGTCGTACAGGGGGCGGGGGGGAGACCCAGTACTTC. It specifies CASSRTGGGGETQYF.

This chain joins TRBV7-9 and TRBJ1-1, with 9 bases fitting TRBD1. V shed 4 bases, J shed 0 bases, and the junction held 3 bases outside the gene matches. There are 15 residues in the CDR3. Looked up from germline, CDR1 is SEHNR and CDR2 is FQNEAQ (reference sequence). CDR3 in amino acids: CASSWDRALNTEAFF. The CDR3 bases are TGTGCCAGCAGCTGGGACAGGGCCTTGAACACTGAAGCTTTCTTT.

The V call is TRBV27, the J call TRBJ2-5; 9 positions agree with TRBD1. The CDR3 extends over 17 amino acids. Germline V gene lookup returns CDR1 MNHEY and CDR2 SMNVEV (reference sequence). Germline trimming cut 6 bases from V and 2 bases from J; bases unmatched to any gene: 13. CDR3 coding DNA: TGTGCCAGCAGCCGACACCCCCCGGGACAGGGTCAAGAGACCCAGTACTTC. Translation: CASSRHPPGQGQETQYF.

This chain uses TRBV11-2 with TRBJ2-2; 9 bases are a match to TRBD2. There are 15 residues in the CDR3. Germline assignment: CDR1 SGHAT and CDR2 FQNNGV. J was trimmed by 2 bases and V by 6 bases; bases with no gene match: 4. CDR3 nucleotides: TGTGCCAGCAGGATAGCGGGAGCCAACACCGGGGAGCTGTTTTTT. Translation: CASRIAGANTGELFF.

CDR3 loop: CASSGQGVKTQYF. The CDR3 DNA sequence: TGTGCCAGCTCTGGACAGGGGGTTAAGACCCAGTACTTC. The chain has TRBV18 and TRBJ2-5, with 10 nucleotides matching TRBD1. CDR3 length: 13 amino acids. The germline V gene has CDR1 KGHSH and CDR2 LQKENI. Trimming cost V 6 bases and J 6 bases; bases outside gene matches: 4.

V gene TRBV18 combines with J gene TRBJ1-3, with D perhaps TRBD1 (5 bases). The CDR3 covers 16 residues. Germline V CDR1 and CDR2: KGHSH, LQKENI. V was pared by 1 base and J by 0 bases, with 10 bases between. The CDR3 region has the DNA TGTGCCAGCTCACCACGAGACAGCCTCTCTGGAAACACCATATATTTT. It is translated as CASSPRDSLSGNTIYF.

The genes are TRBV27 and TRBJ2-6; D ambiguous. Trimming shortened V by 4 bases and J by 1 base, and 5 bases separated the two germline ends. The CDR3 covers 14 residues. The germline CDR1 and CDR2 sequences are MNHEY and SMNVEV (reference sequence). The CDR3 spells CASSSLSGANVLTF. The CDR3 DNA sequence: TGTGCCAGCAGTTCCCTATCTGGGGCCAACGTCCTGACTTTC.

The V and J genes are TRBV7-6 and TRBJ1-1; D unclear. CDR3 length: 13 amino acids. Germline V lookup: CDR1 SGHVS, CDR2 FNYEAQ. Deletions cut 4 bases from V and 1 base from J, with 7 bases between. As DNA, the CDR3 is TGTGCCAGCAGCTCCTCCAGGAACACTGAAGCTTTCTTT. Translating it yields CASSSSRNTEAFF.

The V gene is TRBV5-4, the J gene TRBJ2-5; D remains ambiguous. The length of the CDR3 is 14 residues. V lost 1 base and J 5 bases, leaving 12 bases between the germline ends. In germline, CDR1 is SGHNT, CDR2 YYREEE (reference sequence). The CDR3 region is CASSLRVPPETQYF. Written as DNA, the CDR3 is TGTGCCAGCAGCTTGCGGGTGCCACCCGAGACCCAGTACTTC.

V gene TRBV28 combines with J gene TRBJ1-5; 12 bases are shared with TRBD1. Per germline, CDR1 MDHEN and CDR2 SYDVKM. Trimming removed 6 bases from V and 4 bases from J; junction bases left unmatched: 7. CDR3 length: 16 residues. CDR3 amino acids: CASSPGTGGRNQPQHF. The CDR3 bases are TGTGCCAGCAGCCCCGGGACAGGGGGCCGAAATCAGCCCCAGCATTTT.

This clone was counted only a few times. This rearrangement joins TRBV19 to TRBJ1-1; D remains unclear. The CDR3 loop spans 13 amino acids. Trimming left V 5 bases short and J 8 bases short, with 15 bases between. Per germline, CDR1 LNHDA and CDR2 SQIVND (reference sequence). CDR3: CASSPIPGNEAFF. The CDR3 DNA follows: TGTGCCAGTAGTCCCATACCGGGGAACGAAGCTTTCTTT.

This chain joins TRBV7-8 and TRBJ1-4, with D perhaps TRBD1 (5 bases). Trimming pared 5 bases from V and 10 bases from J, leaving 23 bases between. The CDR3 loop spans 16 amino acids. Germline V lookup: CDR1 SGHVS, CDR2 FQNEAQ. The CDR3 region has the DNA TGTGCCAGCAGCCCCTCCGGGCCCCAAGCGGGGGGAAAACTGTTTTTT. This encodes CASSPSGPQAGGKLFF.